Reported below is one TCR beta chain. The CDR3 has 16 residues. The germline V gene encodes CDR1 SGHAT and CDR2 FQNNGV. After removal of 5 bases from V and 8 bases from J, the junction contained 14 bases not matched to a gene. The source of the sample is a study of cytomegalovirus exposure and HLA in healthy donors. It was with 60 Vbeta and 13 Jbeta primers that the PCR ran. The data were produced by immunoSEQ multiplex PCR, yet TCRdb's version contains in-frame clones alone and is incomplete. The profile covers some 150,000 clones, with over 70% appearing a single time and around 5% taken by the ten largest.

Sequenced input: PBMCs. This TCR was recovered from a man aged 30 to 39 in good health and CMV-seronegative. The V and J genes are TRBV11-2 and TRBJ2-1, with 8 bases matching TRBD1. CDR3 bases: TGTGCCAGCAGCCTAAAGGAGTGGACAGGGATGGATGAGCAGTTCTTC. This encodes CASSLKEWTGMDEQFF. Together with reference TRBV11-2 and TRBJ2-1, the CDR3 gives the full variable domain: EAGVAQSPRYKIIEKRQSVAFWCNPISGHATLYWYQQILGQGPKLLIQFQNNGVVDDSQLPKDRFSAERLKGVDSTLKIQPAKLEDSAVYLCASSLKEWTGMDEQFFGPGTRLTVL.